This paragraph reports one T cell receptor (beta chain). What this receptor recognizes is not known. Base qualities are not at hand, and no much larger clone is one base apart. These data originate in a study of T-cell memory formation after mild COVID-19 (dated by TCRdb to about 2021). About the full investigation: TCR sequence clusters from the two donors were found to be largely donor specific. T-cell clones expanding and contracting after mild COVID-19 in two donors were tracked by longitudinal TCRalpha and TCRbeta repertoire sequencing. The cohort comprised two young, previously healthy adult volunteers, one female and one male.

Compared with germline, V lacks 1 base and J lacks 4 bases; bases without a gene match: 14. Via the germline V gene (reference sequence), CDR1 is LNHNV and CDR2 YYDKDF. Inclusive of the bounding cysteine and phenylalanine, the CDR3 is 19 residues long. Just CDR3 DNA is preserved here, 57 bases in frame from base 1. PBMCs were isolated by Ficoll-Paque density gradient centrifugation. Data came from an Illumina NovaSeq 6000. TCRalpha and TCRbeta cDNA libraries were constructed by 5'RACE with constant-segment primers, with sample barcodes and unique molecular identifiers being introduced. RNA was extracted from every sample with Trizol reagent. Libraries were amplified in two PCR steps, with a second sample barcode and Illumina TruSeq adapters added in the second step. Libraries were sequenced on an Illumina NovaSeq with 2 x 150 bp paired-end reads. The study's processing was this. Demultiplexing of reads and collapsing into UMI-guided consensus sequences were performed with migec v1.2.7. Using mixcr v2.1.11, the UMI consensuses were aligned to TRA and TRB V and J templates and assembled into clonotypes. Expanded or contracted clonotypes were those called significant by both edgeR and NoisET, with noise models trained on biological replicates. For edgeR calls, a false discovery rate-adjusted p below 0.01 and a log2 fold-change threshold of 1 were applied. As an exploratory analysis of dynamics, PCA with hierarchical clustering was applied to max-normalized trajectories of the 1000 most abundant clonotypes. Separately sequenced CD4+ and CD8+ repertoires were used to assign the CD4 or CD8 phenotype of responding clones. TCRdb cleaned the public reads at Q25 with fastp, built clones with MiXCR and kept in-frame beta chains. Each entry is one CDR3 protein sequence, shown with its most common DNA and genes. TCRdb's processing, not the study's, gives the V and J calls here. The table for this sample lists 110,000 or so distinct CDR3 sequences; approximately 21% of them were counted only once. The top ten clones comprise roughly 37% of the sample.

General findings and caveats noted by the study authors: Some responding clones were detected in pre-infection memory, which suggested that pre-existing cross-reactive memory T cells had joined the SARS-CoV-2 response. Whether the second-wave clones peaking on day 37 were SARS-CoV-2 specific was not confirmed. Contracting CD4+ clones appeared mostly in the CM and EM memory subsets, whereas CD8+ clones were enriched in EMRA. Clones contracting from day 15 to 85 had balanced CD4/CD8 phenotypes, while a second wave expanding from day 15 to 37 was biased towards CD4+. Only a couple of mild cases were covered by the study, and larger cohorts that include severe cases with pre-infection samples were considered necessary.

Sequencing was carried out using PBMCs or a T cell subset sorted from them (not recorded which). The receptor was isolated from a man between 18 and 29 years old who had mild COVID-19 (a few samples of this study predate the infection). The sample titles of this study are shuffled in the database, so cell type and time point are left out; the donor was told from shared clones. Recombination linked TRBV15 to TRBJ2-2; a stretch of 8 junction bases matches TRBD1. The CDR3 reads as follows: CATSRVGGQGRSSTGELFF. The DNA sequence is as follows: TGTGCCACCAGCAGAGTGGGTGGACAGGGACGATCTAGCACCGGGGAGCTGTTTTTT.